This TCR beta chain was observed in a study of T cells after yellow fever vaccination. General observations from the study: Re-detected after boosting: most primary clones, 95% to 98% of CD4 and under 90% of CD8. The secondary response was weaker, and its peak arrived faster, on day 5 versus 15. FACS-sorted repertoires could harbor abundant contaminating bulk-population clonotypes.

V gave up 4 bases and J gave up 3 bases, with 14 bases separating them. The CDR3 spans 15 residues. Per germline, CDR1 KGHSH and CDR2 LQKENI. This clonotype was observed a handful of times. The antigen is unknown. TCRdb passed the 5' RACE reads through MiXCR, listing each CDR3 protein once. The table includes around 340,000 distinct CDR3 sequences, approximately 12% detected once. V usage is TRBV18 and J usage is TRBJ2-3; D is perhaps TRBD2 (5 bases). This clonotype was sampled from a man between 18 and 29 years old who received the YFV17D yellow fever vaccine. The sequencing used CD4+ T cells sorted from PBMCs, collected 15 days after the yellow fever booster vaccination. The DNA of the CDR3 is TGTGCCAGCTCACGGCGGGTGGAAACAACAGATACGCAGTATTTT. Amino acid sequence: CASSRRVETTDTQYF.